This TCR beta chain was recorded in a study of shared clonotypes between healthy human individuals. Overall study results and limits: Naive CD4 clonotypes overlapped across several donors at approximately 5.5%. In having few donors, the study represented limited genetic and exposure-history diversity.

Worth noting for this clone: No antigen is known for it.

The CDR3 is 15 amino acids. The trim removed 6 bases at V and 8 bases at J, leaving 13 bases unmatched. The germline V gene has CDR1 MDHEN and CDR2 SYDVKM. Clones were read by immunoSEQ multiplex PCR, and TCRdb kept only the in-frame ones, dropping some. This table holds about 2,500,000 clones, just over 90% found once. J is TRBJ2-1 and V is TRBV28; 7 bases match TRBD2. The sample taken for sequencing was naive CD4+ T cells sorted from blood. The subset is: CD45RA+ positively selected. This receptor was identified in a man aged 18-30 years in good health. For the CDR3, the DNA is TGTGCCAGCAGAGAGAGCGGGGTGGGGTTGGATGAGCAGTTCTTC. This gives the protein CASRESGVGLDEQFF.